The entry below describes one T cell receptor beta chain. In its sample, this clone was seen a few times. Its antigen remains undetermined. No much larger clone is present one base from it, and per-base qualities are unavailable. The data belong to a study of blood T cell repertoires in COVID-19 (dated by TCRdb to the early 2020s). The study in broad terms: Samples from collaborators originated in the United States, Italy and Spain and spanned both the acute and convalescent phases of COVID-19. The prospective study material was composed of cDNA or gDNA derived from T cells, B-cell-depleted T cells, or PBMCs. Subjects who had been exposed to COVID-19, were actively infected with it, or had recovered from it provided the deeply sampled blood TCRbeta repertoires that made up the dataset. The repertoires were released in a freely available public database meant as a resource for research on the immune response to SARS-CoV-2. The samples were drawn from two sources: the first 160 participants of the ongoing ImmuneRACE study, and 1,200 or so subjects contributed by 6 global collaborators. The sample metadata nearly always contained a de-identified subject ID, COVID-19 status, age in years and sex. HLA class I and class II types, where available, came from metadata supplied by the sample provider rather than from assay-based typing. Beyond this particular receptor, the publication reports: The amount of clinical and demographic metadata varied by source and participant and was provided uncurated.

TCRbeta CDR3 regions were amplified from genomic DNA using the immunoSEQ Assay, a bias-controlled multiplex PCR. On the study's bioinformatics: The number of nucleated cells in each sample was estimated by amplification of reference gene primers within the assay. To quantify the absolute abundance of each unique TCRbeta CDR3 rearrangement, sequence reads were collapsed and filtered. For each sample, productive Simpson clonality was calculated as the square root of Simpson's diversity index across productive rearrangements. The immuneACCESS repertoire file appears here via TCRdb, limited to in-frame rearrangements. These files lack a portion of the clones; in checked studies, under half of the deficit traces to unresolved V genes, and the cause of the others is not known. V and J calls and clone size are copied from that table; D and trimming were computed from the DNA. Counted in this sample were about 240,000 clones; around 86% of them appeared once. Roughly 12% of the sample is held by the ten biggest clonotypes.

The collaborating institutions used their own protocols to collect whole blood in K2EDTA tubes. For TCRbeta analysis, collaborator samples were shipped as frozen whole blood, as isolated PBMCs, or as DNA extracted from either sample type. As encoded in the germline V gene (reference sequence), CDR1 is LNHDA while CDR2 is SQIVND. The CDR3 has 15 amino acids, counting the end cysteine and phenylalanine. The only DNA kept is the CDR3, 45 bases in frame from the first base. V and J are truncated by 5 bases and 4 bases respectively, leaving an intervening sequence of 15 bases. This receptor chain uses TRBV19 and TRBJ2-1, with TRBD1 perhaps the D gene, on 6 matching bases. The TCR was taken from a woman in her sixties with active or convalescent COVID-19. The sample comprised peripheral blood. The DNA sequence is as follows: TGTGCCAGTAGTCCGTGGGGGCCTCTGTACAATGAGCAGTTCTTC. Its translation is CASSPWGPLYNEQFF.